These 5 T cell receptor beta chains originate from one sample sequenced in a study of T-cell reconstitution after alpha-beta-depleted transplantation in children. It was with unique molecular identifiers that the TCRbeta library was prepared. TCRdb itself ran the PCR reads through MiXCR, one entry per CDR3 protein. The table includes roughly 400,000 distinct CDR3 sequences, roughly 22% detected once. The sequencing here drew on PBMCs from the stem cell graft donor, taken from the stem cell graft. The receptors shown here come from a human donor who donated a stem cell graft to a child with acute myeloid leukemia.

Here the CDR3 DNA reads TGCGCCAGCAGCCAAGGACTAGCGGGAAAGGGTGAGCAGTTCTTC. Its protein product is CASSQGLAGKGEQFF. The V gene is TRBV4-1, the J gene TRBJ2-1; TRBD2 matches at 11 bases. Germline CDR1 reads MGHRA; CDR2 reads YSYEKL. J gave up 9 bases and V 1 base, and 5 bases lay outside the gene matches. The length of the CDR3 is 15 residues.

The chain links TRBV29-1 to TRBJ2-2; TRBD1 matches at 9 bases. Trimming at V came to 6 bases and at J to 0 bases, leaving 2 bases not matched to a gene. CDR1 and CDR2 (germline): SQVTM, ANQGSEA. The length of the CDR3 is 14 residues. This chain's CDR3 is CSVGTGSNTGELFF. DNA for the CDR3: TGCAGCGTCGGGACAGGGTCGAACACCGGGGAGCTGTTTTTT.

This chain joins TRBV10-3 and TRBJ2-7; unclear D gene. This CDR3 is 16 amino acids long. V was pared by 3 bases and J by 0 bases, with 15 bases between. Per germline, CDR1 ENHRY and CDR2 SYGVKD. In DNA, the CDR3 is TGTGCCATCAGTGACGGTGTTGCGGCGGACTCCTACGAGCAGTACTTC. This gives the protein CAISDGVAADSYEQYF.

At least ten counts were recorded for this clonotype. This chain connects TRBV4-3 to TRBJ2-7; D possibly matches TRBD1 or TRBD2 (6 bases each). Trimming left V 4 bases short and J 5 bases short, with 18 bases between. The CDR3 is 15 residues long. Germline V CDR1 and CDR2: LGHNA, YSLEER. The CDR3 DNA reads TGCGCCAGCAGCCTGTGGGGGGCAGGCAGAAACGAGCAGTACTTC. Translation: CASSLWGAGRNEQYF.

The chain carries TRBV12-3 or TRBV12-4 and TRBJ2-1; D call uncertain. Trimming pared 6 bases from V and 4 bases from J, leaving 7 bases between. CDR3 length equals 12 residues. CDR3 loop: CASRSNYNEQFF. DNA for the CDR3: TGTGCCAGCAGATCCAATTACAATGAGCAGTTCTTC.